This T cell receptor beta chain was retrieved from a study of T cells expressing NK-cell markers. In the study overall: Serological testing identified seven of the eight sequenced donors as HCMV-seropositive and one as seronegative. Study results and caveats: Of CD8+ T cells, about 1.0-8% belonged to dominant NKG2C+ clonotypes in more than five donors. HCMV specificity of the expanded NKG2C+ T cell clones stayed unclear.

In regard to this clonotype: Its antigen is undetermined.

TCR beta cDNA was made by 5'RACE template switching with UMIs. TCRdb reprocessed the 5' RACE reads; each CDR3 protein has one entry and no DNA is given. The listing contains some 450,000 distinct CDR3 sequences. CDR1 is LGHDT and CDR2 is YNNKEL in the germline V gene (reference sequence). This CDR3 region has 14 residues. The chain joins TRBV3-1 to TRBJ2-5; TCRdb reports TRBD2, a call that lacks DNA to check it against. This sequence originates from a woman between 18 and 70 years old in good health. The sample taken for sequencing was blood T cells: a sorted CD56 or NKG2C T cell subset, CD4+ or CD8+ T cells, or bulk PBMC T cells (not recorded which). CDR3 region: CASSPWAPQETQYF.